Below, 14 T cell receptor beta chains from the same sample are listed, as sequenced in a study of T cells in Graves' hyperthyroidism and ophthalmopathy. TCR beta CDR3 regions were amplified from RNA. The TCR CDR3 was amplified in a first-round RT-PCR using the HTBI primer set. TCRdb independently ran MiXCR on the multiplex PCR reads; one entry per CDR3 protein. In the table there are roughly 800,000 distinct CDR3 sequences, 38% of which are singletons. The sequenced material came from blood. Source of these receptors: a man younger than 30 with Graves' hyperthyroidism.

This clonotype has at least ten counts. This rearrangement joins TRBV29-1 to TRBJ2-5; a weak D match, TRBD1 (6 bases). Trimming pared 7 bases from V and 3 bases from J, leaving 12 bases between. The length of the CDR3 is 12 residues. Germline CDR1 reads SQVTM; CDR2 reads ANQGSEA. DNA for the CDR3: TGCAGCGCCGACAGGTTAGAAGAGACCCAGTACTTC. Encoded protein: CSADRLEETQYF.

V is TRBV5-1 and J is TRBJ1-2; D not resolved. The CDR3 is 14 amino acids. V lost 4 bases and J lost 5, with 15 bases in between. Looked up from germline, CDR1 is SGHRS and CDR2 is YFSETQ. The CDR3: CASSASPGGYGYTF. The DNA for the CDR3 is TGCGCCAGCAGCGCTAGCCCGGGAGGGTATGGCTACACCTTC.

The table lists this clonotype with a few counts. The chain links TRBV7-9 to TRBJ1-2, with TRBD1 matching 7 bases. Germline CDR1 is SEHNR and CDR2 is FQNEAQ (reference sequence). CDR3 length: 15 amino acids. V lost 4 bases, J lost 7 bases, and 12 bases stayed unmatched. The CDR3, as DNA: TGTGCCAGCAGCTCCGACCGGGACAGATATTTTGGCTACACCTTC. Its protein is CASSSDRDRYFGYTF.

On this clonotype itself: At one of its ends the junction is not consistent with the germline gene, which may arise from a read error. This chain connects TRBV7-2 to TRBJ2-5, with unresolved D. Germline V gene lookup returns CDR1 SGHTA and CDR2 FQGNSA. The CDR3 runs to 15 residues. The DNA of the CDR3 is TGCGCCAGCAGCCAAGACCCCGGCTTGCAAGAGACCCAGTACTTC. Translating it yields CASSQDPGLQETQYF.

The chain couples TRBV7-3 to TRBJ2-7; no reliable D call. With 4 bases removed from V and 3 bases from J, the gap between germline ends came to 19 bases. CDR3 length equals 16 residues. Germline values: CDR1 SGHTA, CDR2 FQGTGA. The CDR3 DNA sequence: TGTGCCAGCAGCTCGGCACCTGGATTCGAGGTCTACGAGCAGTACTTC. This encodes CASSSAPGFEVYEQYF.

This clonotype was observed a handful of times. This sequence joins TRBV20-1 and TRBJ1-6; TRBD1 matches 7 bases. Trimming removed 7 bases from V and 2 bases from J; junction bases left unmatched: 14. The germline CDR1 and CDR2 sequences are DFQATT and SNEGSKA (reference sequence). CDR3 size: 17 residues. CDR3: CSGGQNQGKAYNSPLHF. The CDR3 bases are TGCAGTGGGGGACAGAATCAGGGGAAGGCCTATAATTCACCCCTCCACTTT.

The rearrangement uses TRBV7-9 and TRBJ2-7; unclear D gene. The CDR3 sequence is 12 residues long. Germline V gives CDR1 SEHNR, CDR2 FQNEAQ (reference sequence). V shed 8 bases and J shed 5 bases, with 13 bases lying between them. The CDR3 region is CASSKGIDEQYF. CDR3 bases: TGTGCCAGCTCGAAGGGAATCGACGAGCAGTACTTC.

This clonotype was seen only a few times. The CDR3 reads CASSLEPRTPQHF. The CDR3, as DNA: TGTGCCAGCAGCTTAGAGCCGCGGACGCCCCAGCATTTT. J is TRBJ1-5 and V is TRBV7-8; D unresolved. This CDR3 spans 13 amino acids. Per germline, CDR1 SGHVS and CDR2 FQNEAQ. V shed 1 base and J shed 9 bases, with 10 bases lying between them.

J is TRBJ1-2 and V is TRBV7-2, with a weak D call TRBD1 (6 bases). The CDR3 loop spans 15 amino acids. The V end lost 5 bases, the J end lost 4 bases, and 17 bases lay between the germline ends. CDR1 is SGHTA, CDR2 FQGNSA, per germline. The CDR3 loop reads CASSPDTWGLYGYTF. CDR3 bases: TGTGCCAGCAGCCCCGACACGTGGGGGCTCTATGGCTACACCTTC.

The CDR3 is CATEDSLGYTF. In DNA form, the CDR3 reads TGTGCCACCGAGGACAGTTTGGGCTACACCTTC. V is TRBV12-3 or TRBV12-4 and J is TRBJ1-2; a possible D gene is TRBD1 (6 bases). Trimming took 10 bases from V and 8 from J, leaving 14 bases between them. There are 11 residues in the CDR3.

J is TRBJ2-7 and V is TRBV4-1; possibly TRBD2 for D (5 bases). V was trimmed by 4 bases and J by 4 bases, leaving 11 bases between them. The CDR3 runs to 13 residues. Germline CDR1 reads MGHRA; CDR2 reads YSYEKL. In DNA, the CDR3 is TGCGCCAGCAGCCCCGGGGAGCGTTACGAGCAGTACTTC. Protein sequence: CASSPGERYEQYF.

This chain links TRBV7-8 with TRBJ2-7; 9 bases are shared with TRBD1. Germline V gives CDR1 SGHVS, CDR2 FQNEAQ. V trimming: 3 bases; J trimming: 3 bases; junction bases outside the gene matches: 6. This CDR3 region has 15 residues. The CDR3 spells CASSFTRDRVYEQYF. In nucleotides, the CDR3 is TGTGCCAGCAGCTTCACCCGGGACAGGGTCTACGAGCAGTACTTC.

With regard to this clonotype: No conserved phenylalanine or tryptophan is present at the end of the CDR3, so a read error is the likely explanation. The DNA is omitted, as the CDR3 cannot be located on it reliably, and the CDR3 follows TCRdb's listing. The V and J genes are TRBV29-1 and TRBJ1-2. The CDR3 region is 11 residues in length, termini included. Germline assignment: CDR1 SQVTM and CDR2 ANQGSEA. The CDR3 sequence: CSVTVVSGNTS.

This clonotype was recorded at least ten times. This chain links TRBV29-1 with TRBJ1-4; 7 bases align to TRBD1. V shed 5 bases and J 3 bases; nucleotides not matched to a gene: 9. Per germline, CDR1 SQVTM and CDR2 ANQGSEA. This CDR3 has 15 amino acids. This CDR3 is CSVLGDSLSNEKLFF. The CDR3 region has the DNA TGCAGCGTTCTTGGGGACAGCCTCTCTAATGAAAAACTGTTTTTT.